This T cell receptor (beta chain) came from a study of CD4 T cells in relation to SARS-CoV-2 and coronaviruses. About the research overall: Median patient age was around 40 years, spanning 21 to 72 years.

This CDR3 has 14 amino acids. The V gene's germline CDR1 is SGHVS and CDR2 FQNEAQ. The V end lost 5 bases, the J end lost 3 bases, and 14 bases lay between the germline ends. As to this clone: As yet, its antigen is unknown.

This table comes from immunoSEQ multiplex PCR, and its TCRdb copy is limited to in-frame clones, with some not included. The table has tens of thousands of clones, just over 90% seen once. Study-wide results and caveats: Pre-pandemic and post-infection samples never came from the same donor.

CD4 enrichment then naive enrichment separated naive from memory CD4+ cells. The clonotype originates from an adult with COVID-19. The chain joins TRBV7-8 to TRBJ2-7, with D unclear. Sequencing was done on a sample of naive CD4+ T cells from PBMCs. The subset is: naive CD4+ T cells isolated by negative enrichment. The CDR3 DNA sequence: TGTGCCAGCAGCCCAAGGACCCTCCTCTACGAGCAGTACTTC. Protein product: CASSPRTLLYEQYF.